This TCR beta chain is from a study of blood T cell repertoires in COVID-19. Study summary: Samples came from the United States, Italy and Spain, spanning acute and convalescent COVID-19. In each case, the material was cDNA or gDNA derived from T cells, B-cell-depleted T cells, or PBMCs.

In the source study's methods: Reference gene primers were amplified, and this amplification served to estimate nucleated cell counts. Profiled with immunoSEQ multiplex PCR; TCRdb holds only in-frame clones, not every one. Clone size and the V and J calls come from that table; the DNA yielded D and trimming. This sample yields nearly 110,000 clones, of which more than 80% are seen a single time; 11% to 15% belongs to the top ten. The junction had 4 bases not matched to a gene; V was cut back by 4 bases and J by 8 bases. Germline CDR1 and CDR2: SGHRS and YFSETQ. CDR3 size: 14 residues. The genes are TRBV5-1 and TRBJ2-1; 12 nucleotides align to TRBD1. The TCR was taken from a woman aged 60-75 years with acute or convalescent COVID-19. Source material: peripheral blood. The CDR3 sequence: CASSPGTGGYEQFF. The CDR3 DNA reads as TGCGCCAGCAGCCCGGGGACAGGGGGCTATGAGCAGTTCTTC.